The 29 T cell receptor beta chains listed next were all sequenced from one sample in a study of T-cell memory formation after mild COVID-19. Each CDR3 protein is one row after TCRdb ran MiXCR on the 5' RACE reads. The repertoire holds fewer than 60,000 distinct CDR3 sequences, about a quarter seen once, with about 42% in the top ten. Sequencing input: PBMCs or a T cell subset sorted from them (not recorded which). Receptors originate from a man between 18 and 29 years old who had mild COVID-19 (a few samples of this study predate the infection). Cell type and time point are not known.

The chain is built from TRBV6-4 and TRBJ2-7, with TRBD1 matching 10 bases. The CDR3 is 14 residues long. Germline-derived CDR1 and CDR2 are MRHNA and SNTAGT. The junction had 4 bases not matched to a gene; V was cut back by 6 bases and J by 2 bases. The CDR3 bases are TGTGCCAGCAGCGCCGGGACAGGGGCCTACGAGCAGTACTTC. This translates into CASSAGTGAYEQYF.

Only a few counts were recorded for this clonotype. The chain carries TRBV6-5 and TRBJ2-6; TRBD1 aligns across 9 bases. Germline lookup yields CDR1 MNHEY and CDR2 SVGAGI. The CDR3 totals 17 residues. Trimming at V came to 7 bases and at J to 0 bases, leaving 7 bases not matched to a gene. Written as DNA, the CDR3 is TGTGCCAGCAACTCCGGGACAGGGATCTCTGGGGCCAACGTCCTGACTTTC. Translated: CASNSGTGISGANVLTF.

This clonotype has a handful of counts. The genes are TRBV28 and TRBJ2-3; a weak D match, TRBD2 (6 bases). V dropped 5 bases and J dropped 2 bases, with 23 bases sitting between them. The CDR3 is made up of 18 amino acids. CDR1 MDHEN and CDR2 SYDVKM come from the germline V gene. Here the CDR3 reads CASSTIARGLYNTDTQYF. The CDR3 bases are TGTGCCAGCAGTACCATAGCGCGGGGTCTGTATAACACAGATACGCAGTATTTT. The variable domain in full, with the rest retrieved from reference TRBV28 and TRBJ2-3, is DVKVTQSSRYLVKRTGEKVFLECVQDMDHENMFWYRQDPGLGLRLIYFSYDVKMKEKGDIPEGYSVSREKKERFSLILESASTNQTSMYLCASSTIARGLYNTDTQYFGPGTRLTVL.

This clonotype occurred a few times. This chain connects TRBV12-3 or TRBV12-4 to TRBJ2-4; D remains ambiguous. The CDR3 length is 12 residues. Deletions cut 3 bases from V and 10 bases from J, with 10 bases between. This CDR3 reads CASSFQSFIQYF. In nucleotides, the CDR3 is TGTGCCAGCAGTTTCCAATCGTTTATTCAGTACTTC.

The chain recombines TRBV12-3 or TRBV12-4 with TRBJ2-1, with D unclear. CDR3 length equals 12 residues. V was cut by 3 bases and J by 7 bases, with 7 bases left in between. Written as DNA, the CDR3 is TGTGCCAGCAGTTTTGCCACAAATGAGCAGTTCTTC. This translates into CASSFATNEQFF.

The chain joins TRBV5-1 to TRBJ2-1; maybe TRBD1 (5 bases). V shed 0 bases and J shed 4 bases, with 20 bases lying between them. Germline CDR1 SGHRS, CDR2 YFSETQ. The CDR3 is 18 amino acids. The CDR3 protein is CASSLGVRGPILYNEQFF. CDR3 sequence (DNA): TGCGCCAGCAGCTTGGGGGTTAGGGGCCCTATCCTTTACAATGAGCAGTTCTTC. Based on the CDR3 plus reference TRBV5-1 and TRBJ2-1, the full variable domain is KAGVTQTPRYLIKTRGQQVTLSCSPISGHRSVSWYQQTPGQGLQFLFEYFSETQRNKGNFPGRFSGRQFSNSRSEMNVSTLELGDSALYLCASSLGVRGPILYNEQFFGPGTRLTVL.

The rearrangement joins TRBV7-2 to TRBJ2-1; a possible D gene is TRBD2 (5 bases). This CDR3 is 15 amino acids long. V shed 4 bases and J shed 6 bases, with 16 bases lying between them. Germline-derived CDR1 and CDR2 are SGHTA and FQGNSA. CDR3 DNA sequence: TGTGCCAGCAGCTATTACCCAAGCGGTTTCAATGAGCAGTTCTTC. It codes for CASSYYPSGFNEQFF. Full variable domain (outside the CDR3, taken from reference TRBV7-2 and TRBJ2-1): GAGVSQSPSNKVTEKGKDVELRCDPISGHTALYWYRQSLGQGLEFLIYFQGNSAPDKSGLPSDRFSAERTGGSVSTLTIQRTQQEDSAVYLCASSYYPSGFNEQFFGPGTRLTVL.

There are a few counts of this clonotype. The CDR3: CASSEGGRGQPQHF. CDR3 bases: TGTGCCAGCAGTGAGGGGGGCCGGGGCCAGCCCCAGCATTTT. This chain joins TRBV5-5 and TRBJ1-5, with D perhaps TRBD1 (6 bases). V was clipped by 5 bases and J by 7 bases, with 16 bases between them. CDR3 size: 14 residues. Per germline, CDR1 SGHKS and CDR2 YYEKEE (reference sequence).

There are a few counts of this clonotype. The rearrangement uses TRBV4-1 and TRBJ2-1, with D hard to call. This CDR3 spans 13 amino acids. Germline CDR1 and CDR2: MGHRA and YSYEKL. V was clipped by 1 base and J by 10 bases, with 11 bases between them. The DNA of the CDR3 is TGCGCCAGCAGCCAAGTGGAGTTTGGCGAGCAGTTCTTC. Amino acids: CASSQVEFGEQFF.

This clonotype has a handful of counts. V gene TRBV9 combines with J gene TRBJ2-2, with TRBD1 identical over 8 bases. The length of the CDR3 is 15 residues. V dropped 3 bases and J dropped 7; count of bases not matched to a gene: 8. CDR1 and CDR2 from the germline V gene are SGDLS and YYNGEE. The CDR3 DNA follows: TGTGCCAGCAGCGAGGGAAGGACAGGGCGCGGGGAGCTGTTTTTT. Its translation is CASSEGRTGRGELFF.

The chain has TRBV20-1 and TRBJ2-7; 7 bases map to TRBD1. CDR3 size: 13 residues. The germline V gene has CDR1 DFQATT and CDR2 SNEGSKA (reference sequence). The J segment lost 2 bases and the V segment lost 1 base, leaving 2 bases of the junction unmatched. Here the CDR3 DNA reads TGCAGTGCTAGAGGACAGGGAACCTACGAGCAGTACGTC. Amino acid sequence: CSARGQGTYEQYV.

The rearrangement links TRBV28 to TRBJ2-3; weak D call: TRBD2 (6 bases). Germline loops: CDR1 MDHEN, CDR2 SYDVKM. The CDR3 has 17 amino acids. V shed 3 bases and J shed 2 bases, with 18 bases lying between them. CDR3 in DNA: TGTGCCAGCAGTTTGGAGGGAGCGAGGGGTACCACAGATACGCAGTATTTT. Translated: CASSLEGARGTTDTQYF. Together with reference TRBV28 and TRBJ2-3, the CDR3 gives the full variable domain: DVKVTQSSRYLVKRTGEKVFLECVQDMDHENMFWYRQDPGLGLRLIYFSYDVKMKEKGDIPEGYSVSREKKERFSLILESASTNQTSMYLCASSLEGARGTTDTQYFGPGTRLTVL.

This clonotype is medium-sized within its sample. CDR3 sequence reads: CASSDGLASTDTQYF. The CDR3 region has the DNA TGTGCCAGCAGTGACGGACTAGCTAGCACAGATACGCAGTATTTT. The rearrangement links TRBV6-4 to TRBJ2-3; TRBD2 matches at 8 bases. The germline V gene encodes CDR1 MRHNA and CDR2 SNTAGT. V lost 2 bases and J lost 0; bases outside the gene matches: 1. There are 15 residues in the CDR3.

The chain links TRBV6-2 or TRBV6-3 to TRBJ2-1; 7 bases line up with TRBD1. CDR1 is MNHEY and CDR2 is SVGEGT in the germline V gene. V lost 7 bases, J lost 2 bases, and 8 bases stayed unmatched. The CDR3 is made up of 15 amino acids. The CDR3 nucleotides read TGTGCCAGCACCGAGGACGGGACAGCCTACAATGAGCAGTTCTTC. Its protein is CASTEDGTAYNEQFF.

The chain joins TRBV6-2 or TRBV6-3 to TRBJ2-7, with 12 nucleotides matching TRBD2. CDR1 and CDR2 (germline): MNHEY, SVGEGT. With V trimmed by 0 bases and J by 3 bases, 9 bases remained unmatched. The CDR3 is 18 amino acids. The CDR3, as DNA: TGTGCCAGCAGTTACTCTTCGGCTAGCGGGGGGGCGAGCTACGAGCAGTACGTC. It yields the protein CASSYSSASGGASYEQYV.

CDR3 nucleotide sequence: TGTGCCAGCAGTTACACTAGCGGGGGGGCAGATACGCAGTATTTT. Translated, it gives CASSYTSGGADTQYF. V gene TRBV6-5 combines with J gene TRBJ2-3, with 13 nucleotides matching TRBD2. The CDR3 contains 15 residues. Germline trimming cut 2 bases from V and 4 bases from J; bases unmatched to any gene: 0. Germline V gene sequence: CDR1 MNHEY, CDR2 SVGAGI.

The gene calls are TRBV2 and TRBJ2-7; 10 bases match TRBD2. The CDR3 extends over 13 amino acids. The germline V gene has CDR1 SNHLY and CDR2 FYNNEI. J gave up 3 bases and V 8 bases, and 4 bases lay outside the gene matches. The CDR3 DNA reads as TGTGCCAGCCGGGAGCGGGGGGGCTACGAGCAGTACGTC. Its protein is CASRERGGYEQYV.

This clonotype was counted a few times. The chain joins TRBV4-1 to TRBJ2-2; 9 nucleotides align to TRBD1. The CDR3 totals 15 residues. Trimming removed 4 bases from V and 8 bases from J; junction bases left unmatched: 8. Germline CDR1 MGHRA, CDR2 YSYEKL. CDR3: CASSRYRTGDGELFF. CDR3 sequence (DNA): TGCGCCAGCAGCCGCTACCGGACAGGGGATGGGGAGCTGTTTTTT.

The sample holds a few counts of this clonotype. V usage is TRBV5-1 and J usage is TRBJ2-5; the D gene is possibly TRBD2 (6 bases). The V gene's germline CDR1 is SGHRS and CDR2 YFSETQ. The length of the CDR3 is 11 residues. The V and J ends lost 6 bases and 7 bases respectively, with 10 bases between them. The CDR3 here is CASIRGGTQYF. The CDR3 DNA is TGCGCCAGCATTCGGGGAGGGACCCAGTACTTC.

The rearrangement uses TRBV12-3 or TRBV12-4 and TRBJ2-1, with 8 bases aligning to TRBD2. J was trimmed by 0 bases and V by 5 bases; bases with no gene match: 6. The CDR3 loop spans 16 amino acids. The CDR3 sequence: CASSPTSGGSYNEQFF. The CDR3, as DNA: TGTGCCAGCAGTCCCACTAGCGGTGGCTCCTACAATGAGCAGTTCTTC.

The chain links TRBV11-2 to TRBJ2-3, with 9 bases that match TRBD2. The J segment lost 4 bases and the V segment lost 0 bases, leaving 11 bases of the junction unmatched. This CDR3 is built from 18 residues. The germline gives CDR1 SGHAT, CDR2 FQNNGV. The CDR3 nucleotides are TGTGCCAGCAGCTTAGATTTTTGGGGCGGGGGGGCCCCAGATACGCAGTATTTT. It specifies CASSLDFWGGGAPDTQYF.

This clonotype was recorded a few times. The genes are TRBV3-1 and TRBJ2-1; the match to TRBD2 covers 13 bases. The germline CDR1 and CDR2 sequences are LGHDT and YNNKEL (reference sequence). J gave up 5 bases and V 6 bases, and 7 bases lay outside the gene matches. The CDR3 length is 16 residues. CDR3 nucleotide sequence: TGTGCCAGCAGTCCCCCGGGACTAGCGGGAAACAATGAGCAGTTCTTC. Residues: CASSPPGLAGNNEQFF.

This clonotype is medium-sized by share. The chain employs TRBV7-8 and TRBJ2-3; TRBD2 aligns across 10 bases. Unmatched junction bases numbered 8, after V lost 5 bases and J lost 6 bases. The CDR3 extends over 15 amino acids. Germline CDR1 and CDR2: SGHVS and FQNEAQ. CDR3 residues: CASSPQRGGRDTQYF. In DNA, the CDR3 is TGTGCCAGCAGCCCCCAGCGGGGGGGCCGTGATACGCAGTATTTT. The variable domain in full, completed from reference TRBV7-8 and TRBJ2-3, reads GAGVSQSPRYKVAKRGQDVALRCDPISGHVSLFWYQQALGQGPEFLTYFQNEAQLDKSGLPSDRFFAERPEGSVSTLKIQRTQQEDSAVYLCASSPQRGGRDTQYFGPGTRLTVL.

This chain uses TRBV7-9 with TRBJ2-2; the D call may be TRBD1 or TRBD2 (5 bases each). V gave up 3 bases and J gave up 3 bases, with 11 bases separating them. CDR3 length: 15 amino acids. Germline V gene sequence: CDR1 SEHNR, CDR2 FQNEAQ (reference sequence). CDR3 in DNA: TGTGCCAGCAGCTTTCGGGGCTCGGACACCGGGGAGCTGTTTTTT. Translating it yields CASSFRGSDTGELFF.

This clonotype was seen more than once but under ten times. V usage is TRBV20-1 and J usage is TRBJ2-7; 7 bases are shared with TRBD2. Looked up from germline, CDR1 is DFQATT and CDR2 is SNEGSKA (reference sequence). With 3 bases clipped from V and 1 base from J, the junction kept 3 bases outside the gene matches. The CDR3 length is 13 residues. CDR3 coding DNA: TGCAGTGCTAGCCGGGGGGATTCCTACGAGCAGTACTTC. Translation: CSASRGDSYEQYF.

A few counts support this clonotype. The rearrangement joins TRBV7-9 to TRBJ2-1; D gene uncertain. Germline lookup yields CDR1 SEHNR and CDR2 FQNEAQ (reference sequence). V dropped 2 bases and J dropped 1 base, with 6 bases sitting between them. There are 14 residues in the CDR3. This chain's CDR3 is CASSLTESYNEQFF. CDR3 sequence (DNA): TGTGCCAGCAGCTTAACTGAGTCCTACAATGAGCAGTTCTTC.

This rearrangement joins TRBV11-2 to TRBJ2-5; D call uncertain. The CDR3 is made up of 14 amino acids. Germline values: CDR1 SGHAT, CDR2 FQNNGV. The ends were cut back, 1 base at V and 0 bases at J, with 6 bases in the middle. The chain's CDR3 is CASSLGPYQETQYF. The CDR3 DNA sequence: TGTGCCAGCAGCTTAGGACCCTACCAAGAGACCCAGTACTTC.

The chain couples TRBV12-3 or TRBV12-4 to TRBJ2-2; no clear D. V was clipped by 7 bases and J by 4 bases, with 4 bases between them. CDR3 length: 11 amino acids. CDR3: CASTATGELFF. CDR3 in DNA: TGTGCCAGCACTGCCACCGGGGAGCTGTTTTTT.

The chain employs TRBV20-1 and TRBJ2-5, with a weak D call TRBD1 (6 bases). Trimming removed 3 bases from V and 1 base from J, with 12 bases in between. The germline V gene encodes CDR1 DFQATT and CDR2 SNEGSKA (reference sequence). This CDR3 region has 14 residues. CDR3 nucleotide sequence: TGCAGTGCTAGCCGAGAAGGGGGCCAAGAGACCCAGTACTTC. As protein: CSASREGGQETQYF.